This T cell receptor (beta chain) stems from a study of tumor T cells in aggressive B-cell lymphoma. Using immunoSEQ multiplex PCR, the repertoire was profiled, and TCRdb retains in-frame clones only, with some absent. This table has about 11,000 clones, 80% to 95% appearing once. This CDR3 has 16 residues. Germline CDR1 SGDLS, CDR2 YYNGEE. J lost 4 bases, V lost 1 base, and 4 bases had no gene match. This sequence joins TRBV9 and TRBJ2-5, with 13 bases fitting TRBD2. The sequence came from an adult with diffuse large B cell lymphoma. The sequenced material came from tumor tissue. CDR3: CASSVLGTSGIETQYF. The CDR3 DNA reads TGTGCCAGCAGCGTACTTGGGACTAGCGGGATAGAGACCCAGTACTTC.